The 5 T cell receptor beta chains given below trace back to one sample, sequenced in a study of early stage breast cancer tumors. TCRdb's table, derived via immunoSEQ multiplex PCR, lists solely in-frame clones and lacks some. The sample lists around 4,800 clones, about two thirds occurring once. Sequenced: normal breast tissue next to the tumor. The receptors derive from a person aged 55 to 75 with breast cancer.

The CDR3 nucleotides read TGTGCCAGCAGTCGGGACAAGAACTATGGCTACACCTTC. Protein product: CASSRDKNYGYTF. This sequence joins TRBV6-1 and TRBJ1-2; TRBD1 might be the D (6 bases). V shed 5 bases and J shed 2 bases, with 9 bases lying between them. This CDR3 contains 13 residues. Germline loops: CDR1 MNHNS, CDR2 SASEGT.

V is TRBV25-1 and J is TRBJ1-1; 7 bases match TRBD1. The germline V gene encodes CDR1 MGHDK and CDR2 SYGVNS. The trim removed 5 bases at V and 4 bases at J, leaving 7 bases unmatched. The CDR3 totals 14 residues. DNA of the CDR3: TGTGCCAGCAGTACCCAAACAGGGGCCACTGAAGCTTTCTTT. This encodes CASSTQTGATEAFF.

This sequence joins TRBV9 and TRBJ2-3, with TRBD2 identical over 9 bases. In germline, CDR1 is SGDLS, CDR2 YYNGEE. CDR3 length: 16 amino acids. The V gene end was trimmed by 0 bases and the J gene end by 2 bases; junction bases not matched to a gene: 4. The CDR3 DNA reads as TGTGCCAGCAGCGTAGGTACTAGCGGGTACACAGATACGCAGTATTTT. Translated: CASSVGTSGYTDTQYF.

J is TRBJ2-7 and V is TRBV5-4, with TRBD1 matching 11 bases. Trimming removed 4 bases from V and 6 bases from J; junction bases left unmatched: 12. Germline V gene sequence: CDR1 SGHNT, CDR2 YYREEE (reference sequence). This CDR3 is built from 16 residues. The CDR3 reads CASSPDAGTGGGEQYF. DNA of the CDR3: TGTGCCAGCAGCCCCGATGCCGGGACAGGGGGGGGCGAGCAGTACTTC.

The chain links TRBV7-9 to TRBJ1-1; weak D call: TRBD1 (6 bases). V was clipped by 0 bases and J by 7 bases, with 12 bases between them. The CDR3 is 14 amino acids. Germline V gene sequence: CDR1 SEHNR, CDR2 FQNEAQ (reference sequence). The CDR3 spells CASSLAQGRYEAFF. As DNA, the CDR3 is TGTGCCAGCAGCTTAGCGCAGGGGCGATATGAAGCTTTCTTT.